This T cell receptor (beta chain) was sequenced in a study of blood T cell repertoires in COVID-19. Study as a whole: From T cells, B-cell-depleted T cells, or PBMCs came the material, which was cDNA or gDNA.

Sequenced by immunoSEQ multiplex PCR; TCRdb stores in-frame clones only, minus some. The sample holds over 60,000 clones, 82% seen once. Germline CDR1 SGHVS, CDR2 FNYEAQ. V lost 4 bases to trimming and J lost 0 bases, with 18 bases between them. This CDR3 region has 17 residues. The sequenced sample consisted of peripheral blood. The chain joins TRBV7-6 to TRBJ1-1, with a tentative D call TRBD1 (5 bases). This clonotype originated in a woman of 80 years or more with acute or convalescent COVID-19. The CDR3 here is CASSSSIGGPMNTEAFF. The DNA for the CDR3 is TGTGCCAGCAGCTCATCCATCGGGGGACCTATGAACACTGAAGCTTTCTTT.